What follows is one TCR beta chain and its context. Antigen unknown. These data originate in a study of blood T cells in healthy people across ages. Across the whole study: Template switching retrieved approximately one barcoded beta molecule for each two T cells.

Germline V CDR1 and CDR2: DFQATT, SNEGSKA (reference sequence). V lost 5 bases to trimming and J lost 1 base, with 17 bases between them. This CDR3 is built from 15 residues. Researchers report isolating at least 6.5 million PBMCs per sample. Broader study findings: Comparison with aged donors showed that long-lived donors had more naive CD4+ cells and higher diversity.

Alongside a J-beta primer mix, a sample-barcoded 5' primer served in a second PCR lasting about 7 to 12 cycles. Every molecule of cDNA carried a tag from a template-switch adaptor with 12 random nucleotides. Via MiXCR, TCRdb re-called the 5' RACE reads, giving one row per CDR3 protein. The table records 700,000 to 800,000 distinct CDR3 sequences, approximately 43% of them present only once. This chain joins TRBV20-1 and TRBJ1-1, with a weak D call TRBD1 (6 bases). The sequencing input was blood. The origin of this receptor is a woman aged 55 to 70 in good health. CDR3 DNA: TGCAGTGCTCCTGCCCTTACGGGGGCGAACACTGAAGCTTTCTTT. It codes for CSAPALTGANTEAFF.